These T cell receptor beta chains were read from a single sample in a study of T-cell memory formation after mild COVID-19. TCRdb redid the calling of the 5' RACE reads with MiXCR, one entry per CDR3 protein. Among 400,000 or so distinct CDR3 sequences listed, more than 20% were seen once. Sequenced input: PBMCs or a T cell subset sorted from them (not recorded which). These TCRs come from an adult woman who had mild COVID-19 (a few samples of this study predate the infection). Cell type and time point are not known. Both conserved end residues are part of each CDR3. D genes are given only for firm matches. Clone size appears in some rows only: once, few, many, or a class for an expanded clone.

v_gene: TRBV5-1
abundance: many
d_gene: TRBD1
len: 14
j_gene: TRBJ2-7
CDR3aa: CASSLDRGPYEQYF
CDR3nt: TGTGCCAGCTCACTGGACAGGGGGCCCTACGAGCAGTACTTC

v_gene: TRBV2
abundance: few
d_gene: TRBD1
len: 14
j_gene: TRBJ1-2
CDR3aa: CASSVGTGHGDYTF
CDR3nt: TGTGCCAGCAGTGTGGGGACAGGTCATGGAGACTACACCTTC

v_gene: TRBV4-1
abundance: few
d_gene: TRBD2
len: 15
j_gene: TRBJ2-1
CDR3aa: CASRRTSGAYNEQFF
CDR3nt: TGCGCCAGCAGGCGGACTAGCGGGGCCTACAATGAGCAGTTCTTC

v_gene: TRBV7-8
abundance: -
d_gene: TRBD1
len: 15
j_gene: TRBJ1-5
CDR3aa: CASSLQGQGFQPQHF
CDR3nt: TGTGCCAGCAGCCTGCAGGGACAGGGGTTTCAGCCCCAGCATTTT

v_gene: TRBV20-1
abundance: -
d_gene: TRBD2
len: 15
j_gene: TRBJ2-1
CDR3aa: CSARDSGGAGDEQFF
CDR3nt: TGCAGTGCTAGAGATAGCGGGGGGGCTGGGGATGAGCAGTTCTTC

v_gene: TRBV6-5
abundance: few
d_gene: -
len: 15
j_gene: TRBJ1-1
CDR3aa: CASSYSGAMNTEAFF
CDR3nt: TGTGCCAGCAGTTACTCGGGGGCCATGAACACTGAAGCTTTCTTT

v_gene: TRBV7-3
abundance: once
d_gene: TRBD1
len: 15
j_gene: TRBJ2-7
CDR3aa: CASSLGTGPGSEQYF
CDR3nt: TGTGCCAGCAGCTTAGGGACAGGGCCGGGTAGCGAGCAGTACTTC

v_gene: TRBV12-3/TRBV12-4
abundance: many
d_gene: -
len: 15
j_gene: TRBJ2-2
CDR3aa: CASSLSTLSTGELFF
CDR3nt: TGTGCCAGCAGTTTATCGACCCTATCCACCGGGGAGCTGTTTTTT

v_gene: TRBV7-9
abundance: -
d_gene: -
len: 15
j_gene: TRBJ1-4
CDR3aa: CASSSSGSGIEKLFF
CDR3nt: TGTGCCAGCAGCTCGAGTGGGTCGGGAATTGAAAAACTGTTTTTT

v_gene: TRBV29-1
abundance: -
d_gene: TRBD1
len: 14
j_gene: TRBJ2-1
CDR3aa: CSSRGDRGRNEQFF
CDR3nt: TGCAGCTCGAGAGGGGACAGGGGGCGCAATGAGCAGTTCTTC

v_gene: TRBV7-2
abundance: few
d_gene: -
len: 15
j_gene: TRBJ2-2
CDR3aa: CASSLLALNTGELFF
CDR3nt: TGTGCCAGCAGCTTACTAGCGCTTAACACCGGGGAGCTGTTTTTT

v_gene: TRBV11-2
abundance: -
d_gene: -
len: 15
j_gene: TRBJ2-1
CDR3aa: CASSKRTSSYNEQFF
CDR3nt: TGTGCCAGCAGCAAAAGGACTTCCTCCTACAATGAGCAGTTCTTC

v_gene: TRBV10-3
abundance: -
d_gene: TRBD1
len: 14
j_gene: TRBJ1-5
CDR3aa: CAISGTGETVSQHF
CDR3nt: TGTGCCATCAGTGGGACAGGGGAAACGGTGTCCCAGCATTTT

v_gene: TRBV4-2
abundance: -
d_gene: -
len: 14
j_gene: TRBJ2-7
CDR3aa: CASSRRDTLYEQYF
CDR3nt: TGTGCCAGCAGTCGCCGGGACACGCTCTACGAGCAGTACTTC

v_gene: TRBV5-1
abundance: -
d_gene: -
len: 16
j_gene: TRBJ2-2
CDR3aa: CASKGQLLANTGELFF
CDR3nt: TGCGCCAGCAAAGGACAGTTACTCGCGAACACCGGGGAGCTGTTTTTT

v_gene: TRBV7-9
abundance: -
d_gene: -
len: 18
j_gene: TRBJ2-5
CDR3aa: CASSPLGGRIARQETQYF
CDR3nt: TGTGCCAGCAGCCCACTAGGGGGACGGATAGCCCGACAAGAGACCCAGTACTTC

v_gene: TRBV7-2
abundance: -
d_gene: -
len: 15
j_gene: TRBJ1-2
CDR3aa: CASTRVGGAPYGYTF
CDR3nt: TGTGCCAGCACCCGTGTCGGAGGGGCCCCTTATGGCTACACCTTC

v_gene: TRBV30
abundance: -
d_gene: -
len: 13
j_gene: TRBJ1-1
CDR3aa: CAWSVRVNTEAFF
CDR3nt: TGTGCCTGGAGCGTCAGGGTGAACACTGAAGCTTTCTTT

v_gene: TRBV24-1
abundance: -
d_gene: -
len: 12
j_gene: TRBJ2-1
CDR3aa: CATSEGENEQFF
CDR3nt: TGTGCCACCAGTGAGGGTGAAAATGAGCAGTTCTTC

v_gene: TRBV12-3/TRBV12-4
abundance: -
d_gene: -
len: 16
j_gene: TRBJ2-1
CDR3aa: CASSLQVLSSYNEQFF
CDR3nt: TGTGCCAGCAGTTTACAGGTGCTAAGCTCCTACAATGAGCAGTTCTTC

v_gene: TRBV4-1
abundance: few
d_gene: -
len: 15
j_gene: TRBJ2-7
CDR3aa: CASSQVSQGTYEQYF
CDR3nt: TGCGCCAGCAGCCAAGTTTCGCAGGGAACCTACGAGCAGTACTTC

v_gene: TRBV4-3
abundance: few
d_gene: -
len: 20
j_gene: TRBJ1-5
CDR3aa: CASSQDYLTTLTVRIQPQHF
CDR3nt: TGCGCCAGCAGCCAAGATTATCTAACGACGCTGACAGTACGGATACAGCCCCAGCATTTT

v_gene: TRBV19
abundance: few
d_gene: -
len: 14
j_gene: TRBJ1-6
CDR3aa: CASVGAGANSPLHF
CDR3nt: TGTGCCAGTGTGGGGGCGGGGGCCAATTCACCCCTCCACTTT

v_gene: TRBV29-1
abundance: few
d_gene: TRBD2
len: 15
j_gene: TRBJ2-5
CDR3aa: CSVRASGATQETQYF
CDR3nt: TGCAGCGTTCGGGCTAGCGGGGCCACCCAAGAGACCCAGTACTTC

v_gene: TRBV12-3/TRBV12-4
abundance: many
d_gene: -
len: 13
j_gene: TRBJ1-1
CDR3aa: CASGLGGLGEAFF
CDR3nt: TGTGCCAGCGGCCTAGGGGGTTTAGGGGAAGCTTTCTTT

v_gene: TRBV5-1
abundance: -
d_gene: TRBD1
len: 13
j_gene: TRBJ1-2
CDR3aa: CASSLQGDYGYTF
CDR3nt: TGCGCCAGCAGCTTGCAGGGGGATTATGGCTACACCTTC

v_gene: TRBV5-1
abundance: many
d_gene: TRBD1
len: 16
j_gene: TRBJ2-4
CDR3aa: CASSPGTELYKNIQYF
CDR3nt: TGCGCCAGCAGCCCGGGGACAGAGTTGTACAAAAACATTCAGTACTTC

v_gene: TRBV29-1
abundance: few
d_gene: -
len: 14
j_gene: TRBJ2-7
CDR3aa: CSVVSDRAGYEQYF
CDR3nt: TGCAGCGTTGTTTCGGATCGGGCGGGGTACGAGCAGTACTTC